This TCR beta chain was recorded in a study of blood T cell repertoires in COVID-19. The study drew participants aged about 18 to 95 years from 20 to 30 US areas. Participant-given clinical history determined each cohort assignment. Symptom resolution, clearance, or two negative PCRs marked the recovered donors of Cohort 3. With 2 bases removed from V and 6 bases from J, the gap between germline ends came to 8 bases. This CDR3 region has 12 residues. Per the original methods: Reference gene primer amplification yielded estimated nucleated cell counts. The protocol was immunoSEQ multiplex PCR, while the TCRdb copy is restricted to in-frame clones and leaves out a portion. From that table come the V and J calls and clone size; the DNA was used to work out D and trimming. The sample shows roughly 310,000 clones, more than 90% of them seen only once.

The sequenced sample was PBMCs or T cells enriched from blood (not recorded which). The clonotype originates from a man aged 55-75 years who had recovered from COVID-19. The chain links TRBV12-3 or TRBV12-4 to TRBJ2-7; D not resolved. The CDR3 DNA sequence: TGTGCCAGCAGTTTAAGCTCGGTCGAGCAGTACTTC. Translating gives CASSLSSVEQYF.